Below, 18 T cell receptor beta chains from the same sample are listed, as sequenced in a study of shared clonotypes between healthy human individuals. Assay: immunoSEQ multiplex PCR; the TCRdb copy retains only in-frame clones and omits some. This sample has about 120,000 clones; 68% occur once, and the top ten carry about 22%. Sequences were obtained from memory CD8+ T cells sorted from blood. Subset indicated: CD45RO+ cells pooled with CCR7-negative TemRA cells. These TCRs come from a woman younger than 45 in good health.

The J gene is TRBJ2-7, the V gene TRBV6-4; 12 bases fit TRBD2. Germline assignment: CDR1 MRHNA and CDR2 SNTAGT. V lost 4 bases and J lost 5; bases outside the gene matches: 0. CDR3 length equals 13 residues. This CDR3 is CASSGLAGDEQYF. As DNA, the CDR3 is TGTGCCAGCAGTGGACTAGCGGGAGACGAGCAGTACTTC.

This chain connects TRBV29-1 to TRBJ2-1; TRBD2 aligns across 7 bases. This CDR3 contains 16 residues. The germline CDR1 and CDR2 sequences are SQVTM and ANQGSEA. J was trimmed by 2 bases and V by 3 bases; bases with no gene match: 10. The CDR3 region is CSVDGVERGAYNEQFF. The CDR3 region has the DNA TGCAGCGTTGATGGGGTTGAGCGGGGAGCCTACAATGAGCAGTTCTTC.

The J gene is TRBJ1-3, the V gene TRBV2; D not certain. The CDR3 totals 14 residues. V lost 4 bases to trimming and J lost 0 bases, with 7 bases between them. CDR1 and CDR2 (germline): SNHLY, FYNNEI. The CDR3 nucleotides read TGTGCCAGCAGTGCGGTGCTCTCTGGAAACACCATATATTTT. This encodes CASSAVLSGNTIYF.

This clone was recorded once. Here the CDR3 reads CASSKGQGETQYF. The CDR3 nucleotides read TGCGCCAGCAGTAAGGGCCAGGGGGAGACCCAGTACTTC. The rearrangement links TRBV23-1 to TRBJ2-5; tentative D call: TRBD1 (6 bases). TRBV23-1 has ORF status, its function being uncertain. Deletions cut 5 bases from V and 5 bases from J, with 12 bases between. The CDR3 extends over 13 amino acids.

The chain links TRBV28 to TRBJ2-6; 9 bases line up with TRBD1. This CDR3 contains 16 residues. V lost 6 bases, J lost 3 bases, and 6 bases stayed unmatched. Germline CDR1 reads MDHEN; CDR2 reads SYDVKM. Written as DNA, the CDR3 is TGTGCCAGCAGAACAGGGGGCGCGGGTGGGGCCAACGTCCTGACTTTC. Protein sequence: CASRTGGAGGANVLTF.

This rearrangement joins TRBV7-9 to TRBJ1-4; D uncertain. V was cut by 4 bases and J by 11 bases, with 11 bases left in between. Germline V gene lookup returns CDR1 SEHNR and CDR2 FQNEAQ (reference sequence). The CDR3 consists of 12 residues. DNA of the CDR3: TGTGCCAGCAGCTCCAGCGGTGACAAACTGTTTTTT. Translated, it gives CASSSSGDKLFF.

V is TRBV6-6 and J is TRBJ2-2; weak D call: TRBD2 (6 bases). The CDR3 is made up of 15 amino acids. The germline CDR1 and CDR2 sequences are MNHNY and SVGAGI (reference sequence). Trimming pared 0 bases from V and 7 bases from J, leaving 12 bases between. CDR3 in amino acids: CASSYSRGGFGELFF. The CDR3 coding sequence is TGTGCCAGCAGTTACTCCCGCGGAGGGTTCGGGGAGCTGTTTTTT.

The chain recombines TRBV15 with TRBJ2-7; D is possibly TRBD2 (5 bases). V was pared by 1 base and J by 7 bases, with 14 bases between. Germline CDR1 is LNHNV and CDR2 is YYDKDF (reference sequence). The CDR3 contains 14 residues. For the CDR3, the DNA is TGTGCCACCAGCAGAGCGAGGGCATCAGGTGAGCAGTACTTC. Its translation: CATSRARASGEQYF.

This sequence joins TRBV19 and TRBJ2-7; D might be TRBD2 (5 bases). CDR1 is LNHDA, CDR2 SQIVND, per germline (reference sequence). This CDR3 spans 16 amino acids. Trimming removed 4 bases from V and 2 bases from J, with 18 bases in between. CDR3: CASSTSLIAPAYEQYF. The DNA for the CDR3 is TGTGCCAGTAGTACCTCGCTAATAGCGCCCGCCTACGAGCAGTACTTC.

The chain joins TRBV28 to TRBJ2-3; D is ambiguous. CDR1 is MDHEN, CDR2 SYDVKM, per germline. The CDR3 runs 12 residues. V lost 3 bases and J 11 bases, leaving 12 bases between the germline ends. The CDR3 DNA sequence: TGTGCCAGCAGTTTTCGTCCCCTTGAGCAGTATTTT. Translating gives CASSFRPLEQYF.

This clone was seen a few times. The chain has TRBV9 and TRBJ1-1; D is ambiguous. Per the germline V gene, CDR1 is SGDLS and CDR2 is YYNGEE. The CDR3 totals 13 residues. V lost 4 bases to trimming and J lost 3 bases, with 10 bases between them. The CDR3 here is CASSPRSYTEAFF. CDR3 in DNA: TGTGCCAGCAGCCCCCGCAGCTACACTGAAGCTTTCTTT.

V gene TRBV21-1 combines with J gene TRBJ1-1. TRBV21-1 is flagged as a pseudogene. The CDR3 runs 16 residues. CDR3 amino acids: CASRVSLATLRTEAFF. In DNA, the CDR3 is TGTGCCAGCAGAGTAAGCTTAGCTACACTTCGCACTGAAGCTTTCTTT.

This sequence joins TRBV5-4 and TRBJ2-1; D is possibly TRBD1 (7 bases). CDR3 length: 14 residues. Germline V gene data show CDR1 as SGHNT and CDR2 as YYREEE (reference sequence). V was clipped by 5 bases and J by 6 bases, with 15 bases between them. CDR3 coding DNA: TGTGCCAGCAGTTGGAGGGGACAGCGCAATGAGCAGTTCTTC. Its protein is CASSWRGQRNEQFF.

In nucleotides, the CDR3 is TGTGCCAGCAAACCCGGGGAAGTCTATGGCTACACCTTC. This translates into CASKPGEVYGYTF. The chain joins TRBV2 to TRBJ1-2; no clear D. CDR1 SNHLY and CDR2 FYNNEI come from the germline V gene. Deletions cut 7 bases from V and 4 bases from J, with 13 bases between. The CDR3 extends over 13 amino acids.

The chain carries TRBV7-9 and TRBJ1-2, with D possibly TRBD1 on 5 matching bases. Trimming left V 4 bases short and J 7 bases short, with 13 bases between. Germline values: CDR1 SEHNR, CDR2 FQNEAQ (reference sequence). CDR3 length equals 13 residues. The CDR3 reads CASSYKPGVGYTF. The CDR3 nucleotides are TGTGCCAGCAGCTACAAACCGGGGGTTGGCTACACCTTC.

The V and J genes are TRBV5-6 and TRBJ2-5; D uncertain. There are 18 residues in the CDR3. CDR1 is SGHDT and CDR2 is YYEEEE in the germline V gene. V gave up 0 bases and J gave up 3 bases, with 21 bases separating them. CDR3 sequence reads: CASSLALPVSLSEETQYF. CDR3 in DNA: TGTGCCAGCAGCTTGGCATTGCCAGTCAGCCTAAGTGAAGAGACCCAGTACTTC.

The rearrangement links TRBV30 to TRBJ1-1; D unresolved. CDR1 is GTSNPN and CDR2 is SVGIG in the germline V gene (reference sequence). Trimming cost V 5 bases and J 4 bases, with 11 bases left between them. The CDR3 loop spans 12 amino acids. CDR3 sequence reads: CAWRSTLTEAFF. DNA of the CDR3: TGTGCCTGGCGCTCCACTCTCACTGAAGCTTTCTTT.

V and J are TRBV21-1 and TRBJ2-2; the D call in the table, TRBD1, was not verified against the DNA. TRBV21-1 is designated a pseudogene. The CDR3 has 17 residues. The DNA of the CDR3 is TGTGCCAGCAGCAAAGTGAAACAGGGGCCGTACACCGGGGAGCTGTTTTTT. Protein sequence: CASSKVKQGPYTGELFF.